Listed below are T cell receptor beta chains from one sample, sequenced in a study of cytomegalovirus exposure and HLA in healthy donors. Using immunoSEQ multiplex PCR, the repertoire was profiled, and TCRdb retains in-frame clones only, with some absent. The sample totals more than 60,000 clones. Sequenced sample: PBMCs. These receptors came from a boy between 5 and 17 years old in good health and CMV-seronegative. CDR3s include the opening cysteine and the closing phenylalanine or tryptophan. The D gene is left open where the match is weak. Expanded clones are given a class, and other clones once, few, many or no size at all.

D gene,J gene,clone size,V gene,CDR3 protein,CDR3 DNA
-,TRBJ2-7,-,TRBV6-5,CASSYAQDYEQYF,TGTGCCAGCAGTTACGCACAGGACTACGAGCAGTACTTC
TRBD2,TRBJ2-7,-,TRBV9,CASSVGGRAYEQYF,TGTGCCAGCAGCGTAGGCGGGAGGGCCTACGAGCAGTACTTC
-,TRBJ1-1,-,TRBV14,CASSRLGGARTEAFF,TGTGCCAGCAGCCGCCTCGGGGGGGCGAGAACTGAAGCTTTCTTT
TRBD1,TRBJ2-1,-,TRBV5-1,CASSTGQGLGEQFF,TGCGCCAGCAGCACGGGACAGGGGCTTGGTGAGCAGTTCTTC
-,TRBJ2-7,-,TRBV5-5,CASSFSSETYEQYF,TGTGCCAGCAGCTTCTCAAGCGAAACCTACGAGCAGTACTTC
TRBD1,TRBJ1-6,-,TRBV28,CASWDRSSYNSPLHF,TGTGCCAGTTGGGACAGGAGCTCCTATAATTCACCCCTCCACTTT
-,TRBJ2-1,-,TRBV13,CASSSRDTNNEQFF,TGTGCCAGCAGCTCCCGGGACACCAACAATGAGCAGTTCTTC
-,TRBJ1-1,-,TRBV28,CASNLHGVGNTEAFF,TGTGCCAGCAATCTCCACGGGGTAGGGAACACTGAAGCTTTCTTT
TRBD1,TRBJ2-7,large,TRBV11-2,CASSSKTGTHYEQYF,TGTGCCAGCAGCTCTAAGACAGGGACCCACTACGAGCAGTACTTC
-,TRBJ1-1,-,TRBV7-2,CASSSLGTNTEAFF,TGTGCCAGCAGCTCCCTGGGCACGAACACTGAAGCTTTCTTT